Below are 24 T cell receptor beta chains sequenced from a single sample in a study of blood T cells in healthy people across ages. PCR was performed a second time for about 6 to 12 cycles using a sample-barcoded 5' primer and a J-beta primer mix. One entry per CDR3 protein results from TCRdb running MiXCR on the 5' RACE reads. In the table there are about 1.1 million distinct CDR3 sequences, around two fifths of which are singletons. The sample comprised blood. The origin of the receptors is a man aged 18-30 years in good health.

In the case of this clonotype: An end of the junction differs from the germline gene, which may be a read error. The chain joins TRBV10-2 to TRBJ1-1; 7 nucleotides agree with TRBD1. CDR1 and CDR2 from the germline V gene are WSHSY and SAAADI. The CDR3 sequence is 14 residues long. The CDR3 DNA follows: TGCGCCAGCAGGACCGGGACAGCGGGGACTGAGGCTTTCTTT. The encoded protein is CASRTGTAGTEAFF.

The chain recombines TRBV25-1 with TRBJ2-5; D remains ambiguous. In germline, CDR1 is MGHDK, CDR2 SYGVNS. The CDR3 is made up of 14 amino acids. V dropped 3 bases and J dropped 1 base, with 9 bases sitting between them. The chain's CDR3 is CASSDVSFQETQYF. The CDR3 bases are TGTGCCAGCAGTGATGTTTCTTTCCAAGAGACCCAGTACTTC.

The V and J genes are TRBV30 and TRBJ2-2; the D call may be TRBD1 or TRBD2 (6 bases each). Trimming pared 3 bases from V and 6 bases from J, leaving 14 bases between. This CDR3 has 14 amino acids. Per germline, CDR1 GTSNPN and CDR2 SVGIG (reference sequence). CDR3 bases: TGTGCCTGGAGCATCAAGGGGGGCGCCGGGGAGCTGTTTTTT. This codes for CAWSIKGGAGELFF.

CDR3 residues: CASGRDRVSDVHIQYF. The CDR3 DNA sequence: TGTGCTAGTGGTCGGGACAGGGTCAGCGACGTCCACATTCAGTACTTC. This chain links TRBV12-5 with TRBJ2-4; TRBD1 agrees at 9 bases. Germline V CDR1 and CDR2: LGHNT, FRNRAP. J lost 8 bases, V lost 5 bases, and 13 bases had no gene match. CDR3 length: 16 amino acids.

The chain links TRBV5-1 to TRBJ2-5; the match to TRBD2 covers 7 bases. Germline CDR1 and CDR2: SGHRS and YFSETQ. The junction had 8 bases not matched to a gene; V was cut back by 2 bases and J by 4 bases. There are 15 residues in the CDR3. The CDR3 sequence: CASSFLGASGETQYF. CDR3 sequence (DNA): TGCGCCAGCAGCTTCCTCGGGGCTAGCGGAGAGACCCAGTACTTC.

The chain combines TRBV7-2 with TRBJ1-2; no clear D gene. The CDR3 covers 17 residues. From germline, CDR1 is SGHTA and CDR2 FQGNSA. Trimming removed 5 bases at V and 2 bases at J, with 21 bases between. CDR3 coding DNA: TGTGCCAGCAGCCCTGGAAAGGGCGGGGATGTAAACTATGGCTACACCTTC. It encodes CASSPGKGGDVNYGYTF.

The chain uses TRBV10-3 and TRBJ1-1; a weak D match, TRBD1 (5 bases). Per the germline V gene, CDR1 is ENHRY and CDR2 is SYGVKD. This CDR3 is built from 13 residues. V dropped 0 bases and J dropped 11 bases, with 13 bases sitting between them. In DNA form, the CDR3 reads TGTGCCATCAGTGAGTCGGTCGGGGGGGTCGCTTTCTTT. This codes for CAISESVGGVAFF.

This clonotype was detected only a few times. This chain connects TRBV4-1 to TRBJ1-2; D remains ambiguous. The CDR3 runs 15 residues. Trimming shortened V by 4 bases and J by 2 bases, and 14 bases separated the two germline ends. Germline V gene data show CDR1 as MGHRA and CDR2 as YSYEKL. The CDR3 is CASSRETGGNYGYTF. The CDR3 DNA follows: TGCGCCAGCAGCCGGGAGACGGGTGGGAACTATGGCTACACCTTC.

The rearrangement joins TRBV28 to TRBJ2-2; D is unresolved. Between the trimmed V and J ends, which lost 8 bases and 9 bases, there was a span of 7 bases. Germline CDR1 is MDHEN and CDR2 is SYDVKM. The CDR3 is made up of 10 amino acids. CDR3 sequence reads: CASGLRELFF. CDR3 bases: TGTGCCAGCGGCCTCCGGGAGCTGTTTTTT.

The chain couples TRBV7-9 to TRBJ2-7; 7 nucleotides line up with TRBD1. The CDR3 has 16 amino acids. Germline-derived CDR1 and CDR2 are SEHNR and FQNEAQ (reference sequence). V was clipped by 1 base and J by 0 bases; unmatched bases: 6. The CDR3 sequence: CASSLEVWDSSYEQYF. The CDR3, as DNA: TGTGCCAGCAGCTTAGAGGTTTGGGACAGCTCCTACGAGCAGTACTTC.

This clonotype was counted between two and nine times. The chain employs TRBV10-3 and TRBJ2-7, with 10 bases aligning to TRBD2. TRBJ2-5 matches the DNA end more closely, so the J call is doubtful. Germline CDR1 is ENHRY and CDR2 is SYGVKD. The CDR3 consists of 16 residues. The CDR3 region has the DNA TGTGCCATCAGTGAGTCGAGTAGCGGGGGGCGAGAGACCCAGTACTTC. Its protein product is CAISESSSGGRETQYF.

Here the CDR3 DNA reads TGCAGTGCAGAGTCTCGAGGCCTGGGGACTGAAGCTTTCTTT. Protein: CSAESRGLGTEAFF. The chain uses TRBV20-1 and TRBJ1-1; no firm D call. Germline values: CDR1 DFQATT, CDR2 SNEGSKA (reference sequence). The CDR3 loop spans 14 amino acids. V was shortened by 6 bases and J by 5 bases, with 19 bases between the two germline ends.

The J gene is TRBJ2-1, the V gene TRBV6-1; D unresolved. Trimming removed 6 bases from V and 9 bases from J, with 15 bases in between. Germline V gene lookup returns CDR1 MNHNS and CDR2 SASEGT. This CDR3 contains 13 residues. CDR3 nucleotides: TGTGCCAGCAGACCCCCAAAGGAGCTTGAGCAGTTCTTC. Translating it yields CASRPPKELEQFF.

J is TRBJ2-5 and V is TRBV7-9; a weak D match, TRBD2 (6 bases). Trimming removed 5 bases at V and 11 bases at J, with 27 bases between. Germline CDR1 and CDR2: SEHNR and FQNEAQ (reference sequence). The CDR3 has 16 residues. Here the CDR3 reads CASSLQWGLRYDEQYF. The DNA of the CDR3 is TGTGCCAGCAGCCTACAGTGGGGACTTCGTTACGATGAGCAGTACTTC.

This clonotype was seen many times. The gene calls are TRBV7-2 and TRBJ2-5; 7 bases map to TRBD2. The CDR3 totals 14 residues. V gave up 1 base and J gave up 2 bases; unmatched junction bases: 1. Germline V CDR1 and CDR2: SGHTA, FQGNSA. This CDR3 is CASSLGGRQETQYF. The CDR3 DNA is TGTGCCAGCAGCTTAGGCGGGAGACAAGAGACCCAGTACTTC.

The CDR3 DNA sequence: TGTGCCAGCAGTTCGATTAAGGGCCCTACCACTAATAGCAATCAGCCCCAGCATTTT. The encoded protein is CASSSIKGPTTNSNQPQHF. The V call is TRBV6-2 or TRBV6-3, the J call TRBJ1-5; D unresolved. CDR1 is MNHEY, CDR2 SVGEGT, per germline. The CDR3 length is 19 residues. The V end lost 4 bases, the J end lost 0 bases, and 22 bases lay between the germline ends.

This clonotype was counted at least ten times. The chain links TRBV12-3 or TRBV12-4 to TRBJ1-2; no firm D call. CDR3 length: 14 amino acids. Trimming cost V 3 bases and J 3 bases, with 11 bases left between them. The CDR3 loop is CASSLNGAYYGYTF. CDR3 DNA sequence: TGTGCCAGCAGTTTGAACGGCGCCTACTATGGCTACACCTTC.

The chain recombines TRBV4-3 with TRBJ1-1; 10 bases are a match to TRBD1. The germline V gene encodes CDR1 LGHNA and CDR2 YSLEER. This CDR3 has 14 residues. J was trimmed by 8 bases and V by 3 bases; bases with no gene match: 6. The CDR3 here is CASSHGQGVSEAFF. The CDR3 region has the DNA TGCGCCAGCAGCCACGGACAGGGGGTTTCAGAAGCTTTCTTT.

In this sample, this clonotype turned up once. In DNA form, the CDR3 reads TGTGCCAGCAGTGAATGGCGACAGGCCTATGGCTACACCTTC. It is translated as CASSEWRQAYGYTF. The V gene is TRBV6-1, the J gene TRBJ1-2, with D possibly matching TRBD1 (6 bases). V was cut by 2 bases and J by 4 bases, with 11 bases left in between. CDR1 and CDR2 from the germline V gene are MNHNS and SASEGT. This CDR3 spans 14 amino acids.

The chain couples TRBV5-1 to TRBJ2-1; D not resolved. Trimming removed 4 bases at V and 7 bases at J, with 9 bases between. Germline V gene lookup returns CDR1 SGHRS and CDR2 YFSETQ. This CDR3 has 12 amino acids. The CDR3 here is CASSTTTNEQFF. The CDR3 bases are TGCGCCAGCAGCACCACTACGAATGAGCAGTTCTTC. The whole variable domain, filled in from reference TRBV5-1 and TRBJ2-1, reads KAGVTQTPRYLIKTRGQQVTLSCSPISGHRSVSWYQQTPGQGLQFLFEYFSETQRNKGNFPGRFSGRQFSNSRSEMNVSTLELGDSALYLCASSTTTNEQFFGPGTRLTVL.

As for this clonotype: This may come from a read error, since a much larger clone is one base off. The V call is TRBV7-2, the J call TRBJ1-2; no firm D call. There are 15 residues in the CDR3. Germline V lookup: CDR1 SGHTA, CDR2 FQGNSA. The CDR3 reads CASSPGGTGNSGYTF. As DNA, the CDR3 is TGTGCCAGCAGCCCCGGTGGAACGGGCAACTCTGGCTACACCTTC.

Here the CDR3 DNA reads TGTGCCAGCAGCGTCGCGGGGGCACGGAACACCATATATTTT. As protein: CASSVAGARNTIYF. The V gene is TRBV9, the J gene TRBJ1-3, with a weak D call TRBD1 (6 bases). Per germline, CDR1 SGDLS and CDR2 YYNGEE. The V gene lost 2 bases and the J gene lost 7 bases, with 13 bases spanning the gap. There are 14 residues in the CDR3. Drawing the rest from reference TRBV9 and TRBJ1-3, the complete variable domain is DSGVTQTPKHLITATGQRVTLRCSPRSGDLSVYWYQQSLDQGLQFLIQYYNGEERAKGNILERFSAQQFPDLHSELNLSSLELGDSALYFCASSVAGARNTIYFGEGSWLTVV.

This clonotype appeared a few times. V is TRBV20-1 and J is TRBJ2-1; no definite D call. CDR1 and CDR2 from the germline V gene are DFQATT and SNEGSKA (reference sequence). This CDR3 has 12 amino acids. CDR3 DNA sequence: TGCAGCCCCACGCGGTCCTACAATGAGCAGTTCTTC. Its translation is CSPTRSYNEQFF.

As regards this clonotype: This clone may be a read error of a much larger clone one base away. This chain connects TRBV5-1 to TRBJ2-7; D perhaps matches TRBD2 (6 bases). The ends were cut back, 3 bases at V and 4 bases at J, with 11 bases in the middle. Germline loops: CDR1 SGHRS, CDR2 YFSETQ. The CDR3 is 13 amino acids. The CDR3 region has the DNA TGCGCCAGCAGCTCGGTGCGGGGATACGAGCAGTACTTC. It is translated as CASSSVRGYEQYF.